One sample yielded the 26 T cell receptor beta chains listed below, sequenced in a study of T cell repertoires in cytomegalovirus infection. TCRdb re-called the reads through MiXCR, storing one row per CDR3 protein. The data hold about 460,000 distinct CDR3 sequences, with approximately 10% observed a single time. The sample taken for sequencing was PBMCs. The receptors here all came from a human donor in good health (CMV status not recorded). Some clones in this sample may be carry-over from other donors' samples.

At least ten counts were recorded for this clonotype. The V and J genes are TRBV12-3 or TRBV12-4 and TRBJ1-1; D unclear. The CDR3 is made up of 13 amino acids. V gave up 7 bases and J gave up 8 bases, with 17 bases separating them. CDR3 in DNA: TGTGCCAGCACCGGACTCGGGAGTGGAGAAGCTTTCTTT. Translating it yields CASTGLGSGEAFF.

The chain has TRBV6-5 and TRBJ2-1; D gene unclear. CDR3 length: 11 residues. Trimming stripped 0 bases from V and 10 bases from J, with 4 bases between. The V gene's germline CDR1 is MNHEY and CDR2 SVGAGI. The CDR3 region is CASSYSREQFF. CDR3 DNA sequence: TGTGCCAGCAGTTACTCCCGGGAGCAGTTCTTC.

This clonotype has only a few counts. This clone may be a read error of a much larger clone one base away. The chain has TRBV7-2 and TRBJ2-1; D gene unclear. The V gene lost 0 bases and the J gene lost 14 bases, with 14 bases spanning the gap. The germline V gene has CDR1 SGHTA and CDR2 FQGNSA. The CDR3 totals 13 residues. For the CDR3, the DNA is TGTGCCAGCAGCTTAGCGTGGGTCGGCCGTAAGTTCTTC. Its protein is CASSLAWVGRKFF.

There are many counts of this clonotype. V usage is TRBV19 and J usage is TRBJ2-1; a possible D gene is TRBD1 (5 bases). Looked up from germline, CDR1 is LNHDA and CDR2 is SQIVND (reference sequence). There are 13 residues in the CDR3. Trimming stripped 4 bases from V and 6 bases from J, with 10 bases between. CDR3 sequence reads: CASSNRQTNEQFF. CDR3 DNA: TGTGCCAGTAGTAACCGACAGACCAATGAGCAGTTCTTC.

This clonotype was counted a few times. This chain uses TRBV15 with TRBJ1-4, with TRBD1 as a possible D gene (6 bases). The CDR3 totals 14 residues. V was cut by 0 bases and J by 4 bases, with 6 bases left in between. Germline loops: CDR1 LNHNV, CDR2 YYDKDF (reference sequence). The CDR3 region has the DNA TGTGCCACCAGCAGAGACAGGGGTAATGAAAAACTGTTTTTT. Its translation: CATSRDRGNEKLFF.

This clonotype was observed a handful of times. The chain combines TRBV24-1 with TRBJ2-2, with 10 positions matching TRBD1. Germline loops: CDR1 KGHDR, CDR2 SFDVKD. The CDR3 spans 15 residues. The ends lost 6 bases at V and 7 bases at J; junction bases unmatched: 7. The CDR3 spells CATSPGTGEIGELFF. For the CDR3, the DNA is TGTGCCACCAGTCCGGGGACAGGGGAGATCGGGGAGCTGTTTTTT.

This clonotype was seen at least ten times. The chain employs TRBV11-2 and TRBJ2-2; TRBD2 aligns across 11 bases. Germline CDR1 reads SGHAT; CDR2 reads FQNNGV. This CDR3 region has 18 residues. J gave up 2 bases and V 4 bases, and 9 bases lay outside the gene matches. The CDR3 DNA reads as TGTGCCAGCAGCTCTCGAACTAGCGGGGGCCCTAACACCGGGGAGCTGTTTTTT. Its protein product is CASSSRTSGGPNTGELFF.

This clonotype was seen repeatedly, ten times or more. This chain uses TRBV7-2 with TRBJ2-5; D not resolved. The CDR3 is 13 residues long. Germline CDR1 SGHTA, CDR2 FQGNSA. With 1 base removed from V and 7 bases from J, the gap between germline ends came to 10 bases. This CDR3 reads CASSLGGSPTQYF. In nucleotides, the CDR3 is TGTGCCAGCAGCTTAGGTGGCTCCCCGACCCAGTACTTC.

There are many counts of this clonotype. The chain links TRBV7-9 to TRBJ1-2; D is undetermined. Germline V CDR1 and CDR2: SEHNR, FQNEAQ (reference sequence). V was cut by 5 bases and J by 4 bases, with 23 bases left in between. The CDR3 totals 17 residues. CDR3 DNA sequence: TGTGCCAGCAGCCTGATTATCCCTGATGGGCCTCCCTATGGCTACACCTTC. It translates to CASSLIIPDGPPYGYTF.

This clonotype was picked up many times. The V gene is TRBV9, the J gene TRBJ2-1; TRBD2 matches at 9 bases. Germline-derived CDR1 and CDR2 are SGDLS and YYNGEE. This CDR3 region has 15 residues. Trimming took 2 bases from V and 8 from J; bases not matched to a gene: 8. The CDR3 loop is CASSVGSGRIDEQFF. In DNA form, the CDR3 reads TGTGCCAGCAGCGTCGGTAGCGGGAGAATTGATGAGCAGTTCTTC.

This clonotype showed up many times. This chain links TRBV15 with TRBJ1-3; D gene uncertain. The germline V gene encodes CDR1 LNHNV and CDR2 YYDKDF (reference sequence). Trimming cost V 0 bases and J 0 bases, with 12 bases left between them. The CDR3 spans 17 residues. The chain's CDR3 is CATSRDTRRSSGNTIYF. CDR3 nucleotides: TGTGCCACCAGCAGAGATACGCGGAGGAGCTCTGGAAACACCATATATTTT.

This clonotype has a count of ten or more. The chain recombines TRBV15 with TRBJ2-3; D call uncertain. V shed 8 bases and J shed 4 bases, with 7 bases lying between them. This CDR3 is built from 11 residues. Germline V gene lookup returns CDR1 LNHNV and CDR2 YYDKDF (reference sequence). The CDR3 nucleotides are TGTGCCACCCGAGGAGCAGATACGCAGTATTTT. This sequence encodes CATRGADTQYF.

This clonotype was recorded at least ten times. The J gene is TRBJ2-3, the V gene TRBV7-3, with 12 bases lining up with TRBD2. CDR1 SGHTA and CDR2 FQGTGA come from the germline V gene. The trim removed 5 bases at V and 6 bases at J, leaving 9 bases unmatched. The CDR3 loop spans 16 amino acids. CDR3 DNA: TGTGCCAGCAGCCTTGGGGGCGGACTAGCGGGGGATACGCAGTATTTT. Its protein is CASSLGGGLAGDTQYF.

This clonotype was observed at least ten times. V gene TRBV5-4 combines with J gene TRBJ2-1; D may be TRBD1 (5 bases). Germline-derived CDR1 and CDR2 are SGHNT and YYREEE (reference sequence). V gave up 4 bases and J gave up 8 bases, with 19 bases separating them. There are 15 residues in the CDR3. For the CDR3, the DNA is TGTGCCAGCAGCCGTTGGCTTCGACAGATGGATGAGCAGTTCTTC. Translated: CASSRWLRQMDEQFF.

This clonotype has more than one count but fewer than ten. This chain connects TRBV11-2 to TRBJ2-5; 12 bases match TRBD2. V was pared by 0 bases and J by 5 bases, with 13 bases of the junction left unmatched. The CDR3 length is 19 residues. CDR1 is SGHAT, CDR2 FQNNGV, per germline. The CDR3 DNA sequence: TGTGCCAGCAGCTTAGACAGGACTAGCGGGATTGTTCCTGGGGAGACCCAGTACTTC. Amino acids: CASSLDRTSGIVPGETQYF.

This clonotype was seen repeatedly, ten times or more. The J gene is TRBJ1-2, the V gene TRBV12-5; D may be TRBD1 (5 bases). Trimming removed 3 bases at V and 12 bases at J, with 11 bases between. This CDR3 is built from 11 residues. Germline V CDR1 and CDR2: LGHNT, FRNRAP. The CDR3 region has the DNA TGTGCTAGTGGTTTAGCGGGGCAGAACACCTTC. Translating it yields CASGLAGQNTF.

Ten or more counts support this clonotype. The CDR3 DNA reads as TGTGCCAGCAAGCAATTTCAGAGCATGAACACTGAAGCTTTCTTT. Its protein is CASKQFQSMNTEAFF. The rearrangement links TRBV6-1 to TRBJ1-1; D remains ambiguous. This CDR3 contains 15 residues. V gave up 7 bases and J gave up 0 bases, with 15 bases separating them. Germline assignment: CDR1 MNHNS and CDR2 SASEGT.

This clonotype was seen once. The chain combines TRBV20-1 with TRBJ2-1; 14 nucleotides match TRBD2. With V trimmed by 5 bases and J by 3 bases, 0 bases remained unmatched. Germline V CDR1 and CDR2: DFQATT, SNEGSKA (reference sequence). The CDR3 sequence is 14 residues long. The CDR3 is CSAGTSGSYNEQFF. In nucleotides, the CDR3 is TGCAGTGCTGGGACTAGCGGGAGCTACAATGAGCAGTTCTTC.

This clonotype has only a few counts. V gene TRBV20-1 combines with J gene TRBJ2-5; D ambiguous. Germline V CDR1 and CDR2: DFQATT, SNEGSKA (reference sequence). The V end was cut by 5 bases, the J end by 0 bases, with 4 bases between. The CDR3 is made up of 11 amino acids. CDR3 in amino acids: CSAVDQETQYF. CDR3 coding DNA: TGCAGTGCTGTTGACCAAGAGACCCAGTACTTC.

This clonotype has a count of ten or more. The V call is TRBV15, the J call TRBJ2-1; TRBD2 matches at 7 bases. Germline-derived CDR1 and CDR2 are LNHNV and YYDKDF (reference sequence). This CDR3 has 13 residues. The V gene end was trimmed by 8 bases and the J gene end by 3 bases; junction bases not matched to a gene: 4. The CDR3 sequence is CATGGVDYNEQFF. CDR3 nucleotides: TGTGCCACCGGGGGGGTAGACTACAATGAGCAGTTCTTC.

This clonotype has at least ten counts. The chain has TRBV7-3 and TRBJ2-2; maybe TRBD2 (7 bases). Germline values: CDR1 SGHTA, CDR2 FQGTGA. Trimming pared 5 bases from V and 1 base from J, leaving 14 bases between. The CDR3 loop spans 16 amino acids. The CDR3 reads CASSPGASGNTGELFF. As DNA, the CDR3 is TGTGCCAGCAGCCCAGGGGCTAGCGGGAACACCGGGGAGCTGTTTTTT.

The V and J genes are TRBV7-9 and TRBJ2-2; D is unclear. The V end lost 5 bases, the J end lost 2 bases, and 15 bases lay between the germline ends. Germline-derived CDR1 and CDR2 are SEHNR and FQNEAQ (reference sequence). The CDR3 totals 16 residues. The CDR3 DNA reads TGTGCCAGCAGCGACATCGATTCGAAAAACACCGGGGAGCTGTTTTTT. Translation gives CASSDIDSKNTGELFF.

This clonotype showed up many times. The genes are TRBV7-2 and TRBJ2-5, with 13 bases matching TRBD2. The ends lost 5 bases at V and 3 bases at J; junction bases unmatched: 6. This CDR3 is 16 amino acids long. Germline CDR1 reads SGHTA; CDR2 reads FQGNSA. For the CDR3, the DNA is TGTGCCAGCAGCCGGAGACTAGCGGGGGGAAAAGAGACCCAGTACTTC. Amino acids: CASSRRLAGGKETQYF.

This clonotype has ten or more counts. The chain combines TRBV11-2 with TRBJ2-3; TRBD2 matches at 14 bases. The CDR3 runs to 18 residues. Trimming cost V 5 bases and J 4 bases; bases outside gene matches: 11. Per germline, CDR1 SGHAT and CDR2 FQNNGV. The CDR3 DNA is TGTGCCAGCAGCCCAGGACTAGCGGGGGGCCCCCATCCAGATACGCAGTATTTT. It encodes CASSPGLAGGPHPDTQYF. Supplemented by reference TRBV11-2 and TRBJ2-3, the full variable domain reads EAGVAQSPRYKIIEKRQSVAFWCNPISGHATLYWYQQILGQGPKLLIQFQNNGVVDDSQLPKDRFSAERLKGVDSTLKIQPAKLEDSAVYLCASSPGLAGGPHPDTQYFGPGTRLTVL.

The rearrangement links TRBV19 to TRBJ1-1; 8 positions match TRBD1. This CDR3 has 13 residues. V was pared by 3 bases and J by 5 bases, with 2 bases of the junction left unmatched. Germline lookup yields CDR1 LNHDA and CDR2 SQIVND (reference sequence). Here the CDR3 reads CASSMDRVTEAFF. CDR3 in DNA: TGTGCCAGTAGTATGGACAGGGTAACTGAAGCTTTCTTT. The full variable domain, its missing parts supplied by reference TRBV19 and TRBJ1-1, is DGGITQSPKYLFRKEGQNVTLSCEQNLNHDAMYWYRQDPGQGLRLIYYSQIVNDFQKGDIAEGYSVSREKKESFPLTVTSAQKNPTAFYLCASSMDRVTEAFFGQGTRLTVV.

A few counts support this clonotype. The chain couples TRBV28 to TRBJ1-6; 12 bases line up with TRBD1. J was trimmed by 0 bases and V by 4 bases; bases with no gene match: 7. From germline, CDR1 is MDHEN and CDR2 SYDVKM. CDR3 length: 19 residues. DNA of the CDR3: TGTGCCAGCAGTTCCGGGACAGGGGGCTGGAGCTCCTATAATTCACCCCTCCACTTT. Encoded protein: CASSSGTGGWSSYNSPLHF.